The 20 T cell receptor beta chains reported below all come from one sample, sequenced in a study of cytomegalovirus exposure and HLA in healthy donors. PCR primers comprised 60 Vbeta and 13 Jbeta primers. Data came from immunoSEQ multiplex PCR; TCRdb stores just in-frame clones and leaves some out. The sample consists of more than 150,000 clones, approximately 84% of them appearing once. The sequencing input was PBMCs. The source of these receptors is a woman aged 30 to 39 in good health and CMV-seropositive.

The CDR3 loop is CASSLRQGARNNEQFF. The CDR3 DNA follows: TGTGCCAGCAGCTTAAGGCAGGGGGCGCGTAACAATGAGCAGTTCTTC. This chain uses TRBV7-3 with TRBJ2-1; 8 bases align to TRBD1. V dropped 1 base and J dropped 5; count of bases not matched to a gene: 7. Germline V gene lookup returns CDR1 SGHTA and CDR2 FQGTGA. This CDR3 has 16 residues.

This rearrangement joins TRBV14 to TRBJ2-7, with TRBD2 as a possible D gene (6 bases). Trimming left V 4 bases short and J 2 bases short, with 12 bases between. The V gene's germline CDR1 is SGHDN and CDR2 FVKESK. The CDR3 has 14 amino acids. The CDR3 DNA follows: TGTGCCAGCAGCCCGGGACTGCCGGCCTACGAGCAGTACTTC. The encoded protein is CASSPGLPAYEQYF.

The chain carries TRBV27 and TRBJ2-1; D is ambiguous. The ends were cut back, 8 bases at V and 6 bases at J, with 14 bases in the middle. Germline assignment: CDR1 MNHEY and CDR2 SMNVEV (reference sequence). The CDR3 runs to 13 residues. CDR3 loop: CASADPTGNEQFF. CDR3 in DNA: TGTGCCAGCGCCGACCCGACGGGCAATGAGCAGTTCTTC.

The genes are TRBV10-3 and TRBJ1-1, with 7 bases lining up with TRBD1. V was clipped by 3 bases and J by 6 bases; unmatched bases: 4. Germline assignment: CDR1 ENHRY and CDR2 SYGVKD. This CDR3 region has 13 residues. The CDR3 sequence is CAISDRGVAEAFF. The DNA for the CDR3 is TGTGCCATCAGTGACAGGGGGGTTGCTGAAGCTTTCTTT.

CDR3 DNA: TGTGCCAGCAGCAGCGCCGGACAGGGTAGAGGAGAGACCCAGTACTTC. Protein: CASSSAGQGRGETQYF. This rearrangement joins TRBV28 to TRBJ2-5, with 8 bases identical to TRBD1. V shed 6 bases and J 4 bases; nucleotides not matched to a gene: 13. The germline gives CDR1 MDHEN, CDR2 SYDVKM. This CDR3 comprises 16 residues.

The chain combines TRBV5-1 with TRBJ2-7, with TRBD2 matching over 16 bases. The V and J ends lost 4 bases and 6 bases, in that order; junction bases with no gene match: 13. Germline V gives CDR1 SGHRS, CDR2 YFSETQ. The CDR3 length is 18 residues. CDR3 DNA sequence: TGCGCCAGCAGCACCGGGACTAGCGGGAGGGCAGTAGTGGGCGAGCAGTACTTC. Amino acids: CASSTGTSGRAVVGEQYF.

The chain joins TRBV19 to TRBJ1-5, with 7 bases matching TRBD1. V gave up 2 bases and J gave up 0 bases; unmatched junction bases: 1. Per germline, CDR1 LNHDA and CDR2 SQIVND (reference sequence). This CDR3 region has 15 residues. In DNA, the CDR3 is TGTGCCAGTAGTATAACAGGGGCTAGCAATCAGCCCCAGCATTTT. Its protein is CASSITGASNQPQHF.

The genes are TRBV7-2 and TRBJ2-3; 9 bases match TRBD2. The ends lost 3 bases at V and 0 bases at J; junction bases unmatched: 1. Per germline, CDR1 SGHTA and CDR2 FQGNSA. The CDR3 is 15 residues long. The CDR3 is CASSLLAGSTDTQYF. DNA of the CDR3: TGTGCCAGCAGCTTGCTAGCGGGAAGCACAGATACGCAGTATTTT.

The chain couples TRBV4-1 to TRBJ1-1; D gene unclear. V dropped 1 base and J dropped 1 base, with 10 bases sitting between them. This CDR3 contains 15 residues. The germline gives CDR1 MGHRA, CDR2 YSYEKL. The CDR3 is CASSQVLAENTEAFF. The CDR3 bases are TGCGCCAGCAGCCAAGTTCTTGCGGAGAACACTGAAGCTTTCTTT.

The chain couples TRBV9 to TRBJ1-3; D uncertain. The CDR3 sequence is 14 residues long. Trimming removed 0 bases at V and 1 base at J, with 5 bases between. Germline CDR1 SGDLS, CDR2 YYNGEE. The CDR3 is CASSVDMSGNTIYF. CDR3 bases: TGTGCCAGCAGCGTAGATATGTCTGGAAACACCATATATTTT.

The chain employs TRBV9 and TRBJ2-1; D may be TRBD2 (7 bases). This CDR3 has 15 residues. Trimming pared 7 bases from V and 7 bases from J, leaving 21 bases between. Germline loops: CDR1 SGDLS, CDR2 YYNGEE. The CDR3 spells CASSSDGGAGNEQFF. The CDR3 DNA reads TGTGCCAGCTCATCCGATGGGGGGGCGGGGAATGAGCAGTTCTTC. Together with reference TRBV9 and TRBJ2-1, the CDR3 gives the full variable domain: DSGVTQTPKHLITATGQRVTLRCSPRSGDLSVYWYQQSLDQGLQFLIQYYNGEERAKGNILERFSAQQFPDLHSELNLSSLELGDSALYFCASSSDGGAGNEQFFGPGTRLTVL.

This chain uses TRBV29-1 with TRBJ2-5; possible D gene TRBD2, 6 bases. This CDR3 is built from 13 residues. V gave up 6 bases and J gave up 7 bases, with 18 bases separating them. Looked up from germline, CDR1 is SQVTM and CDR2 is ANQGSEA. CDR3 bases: TGCAGCGTAGCCAGCGGGCTGGCAGGGACCCAGTACTTC. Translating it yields CSVASGLAGTQYF.

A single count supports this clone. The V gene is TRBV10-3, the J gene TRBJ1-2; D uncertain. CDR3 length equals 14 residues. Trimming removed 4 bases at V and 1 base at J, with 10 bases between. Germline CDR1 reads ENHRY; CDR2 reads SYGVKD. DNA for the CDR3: TGTGCCATCAGTGCAGGAATTGGTAACTATGGCTACACCTTC. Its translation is CAISAGIGNYGYTF.

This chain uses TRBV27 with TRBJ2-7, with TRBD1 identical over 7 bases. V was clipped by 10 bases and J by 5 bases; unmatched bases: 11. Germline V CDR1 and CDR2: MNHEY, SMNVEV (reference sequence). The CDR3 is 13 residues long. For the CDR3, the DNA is TGTGCCACCGCTCAAGGGGGCCTCAACGAGCAGTACTTC. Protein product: CATAQGGLNEQYF.

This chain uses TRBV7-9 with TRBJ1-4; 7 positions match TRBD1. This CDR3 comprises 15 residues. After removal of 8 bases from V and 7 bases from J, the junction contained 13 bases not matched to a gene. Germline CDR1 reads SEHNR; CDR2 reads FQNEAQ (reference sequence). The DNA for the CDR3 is TGTGCCAGCGGAACCAGTACAGGGGACGGTGAAAAACTGTTTTTT. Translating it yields CASGTSTGDGEKLFF.

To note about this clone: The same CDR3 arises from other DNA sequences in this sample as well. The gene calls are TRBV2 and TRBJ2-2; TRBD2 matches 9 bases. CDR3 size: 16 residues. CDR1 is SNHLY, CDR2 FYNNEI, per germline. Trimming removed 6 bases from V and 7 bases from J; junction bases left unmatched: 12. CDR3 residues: CASRRGLAGVIGELFF. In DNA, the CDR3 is TGTGCCAGCAGGAGAGGGTTAGCGGGAGTAATCGGGGAGCTGTTTTTT.

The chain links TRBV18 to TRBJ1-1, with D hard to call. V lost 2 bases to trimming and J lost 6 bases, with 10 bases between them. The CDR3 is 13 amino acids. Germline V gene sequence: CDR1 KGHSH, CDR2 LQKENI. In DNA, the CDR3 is TGTGCCAGCTCACCATTAGACACTGCTGAAGCTTTCTTT. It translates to CASSPLDTAEAFF.

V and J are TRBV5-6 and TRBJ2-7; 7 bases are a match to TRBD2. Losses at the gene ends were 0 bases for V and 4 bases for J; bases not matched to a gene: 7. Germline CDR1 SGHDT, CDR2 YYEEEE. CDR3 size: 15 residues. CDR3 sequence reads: CASSLGGGGIYEQYF. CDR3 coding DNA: TGTGCCAGCAGCTTGGGCGGGGGAGGAATTTACGAGCAGTACTTC.

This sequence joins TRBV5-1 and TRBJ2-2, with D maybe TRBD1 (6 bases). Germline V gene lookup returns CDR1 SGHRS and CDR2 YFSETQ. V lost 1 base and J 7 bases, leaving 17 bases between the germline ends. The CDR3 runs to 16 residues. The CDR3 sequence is CASSLTPQGSGGELFF. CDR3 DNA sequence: TGCGCCAGCAGCTTGACTCCACAGGGTTCGGGCGGGGAGCTGTTTTTT.

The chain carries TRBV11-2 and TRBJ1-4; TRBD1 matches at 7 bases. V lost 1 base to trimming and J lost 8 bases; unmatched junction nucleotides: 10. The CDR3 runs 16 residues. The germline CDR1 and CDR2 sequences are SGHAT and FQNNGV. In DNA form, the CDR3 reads TGTGCCAGCAGCTTAGGGCTCAGGGGGGCGCGCGAAAAACTGTTTTTT. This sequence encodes CASSLGLRGAREKLFF.